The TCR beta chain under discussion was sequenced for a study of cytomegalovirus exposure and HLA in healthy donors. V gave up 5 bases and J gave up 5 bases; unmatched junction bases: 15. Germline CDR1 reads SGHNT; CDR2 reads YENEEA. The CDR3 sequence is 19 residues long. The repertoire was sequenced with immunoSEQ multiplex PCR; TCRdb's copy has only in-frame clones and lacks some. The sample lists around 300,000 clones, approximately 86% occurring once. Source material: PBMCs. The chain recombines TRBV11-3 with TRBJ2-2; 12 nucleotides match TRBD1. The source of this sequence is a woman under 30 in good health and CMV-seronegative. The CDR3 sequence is CASSRRDLRDRGQTGELFF. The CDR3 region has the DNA TGTGCCAGCAGCCGAAGAGATCTCCGGGACAGGGGGCAAACCGGGGAGCTGTTTTTT.